A single sample gave rise to the 32 T cell receptor beta chains below, sequenced in a study of T cells after yellow fever vaccination. TCRdb reanalysed the 5' RACE reads using MiXCR and keeps one entry per CDR3 protein. The sample includes 250,000 to 350,000 distinct CDR3 sequences, roughly 7% of them seen just once. Sequencing was performed on PBMCs, taken approximately 47 days after the first yellow fever vaccination. The receptors were gathered from a young man who received the YFV17D yellow fever vaccine.

The rearrangement links TRBV9 to TRBJ1-4, with D uncertain. Germline CDR1 reads SGDLS; CDR2 reads YYNGEE. The ends were cut back, 0 bases at V and 2 bases at J, with 5 bases in the middle. This CDR3 contains 14 residues. For the CDR3, the DNA is TGTGCCAGCAGCGTAGGACATACTAATGAAAAACTGTTTTTT. Its translation is CASSVGHTNEKLFF.

The chain employs TRBV7-9 and TRBJ1-1; weak D call: TRBD1 (5 bases). Looked up from germline, CDR1 is SEHNR and CDR2 is FQNEAQ (reference sequence). V was clipped by 3 bases and J by 4 bases, with 12 bases between them. The CDR3 runs to 14 residues. The CDR3 reads CASSLLGGTTEAFF. DNA of the CDR3: TGTGCCAGCAGCTTGCTAGGTGGGACCACTGAAGCTTTCTTT. The full variable domain, in which reference TRBV7-9 and TRBJ1-1 provide the parts outside the CDR3, is DTGVSQNPRHKITKRGQNVTFRCDPISEHNRLYWYRQTLGQGPEFLTYFQNEAQLEKSRLLSDRFSAERPKGSFSTLEIQRTEQGDSAMYLCASSLLGGTTEAFFGQGTRLTVV.

This chain joins TRBV21-1 and TRBJ2-3. TRBV21-1 is flagged as a pseudogene. The CDR3 extends over 11 amino acids. The CDR3 loop reads CASTLYDTQYF. The CDR3 DNA sequence: TGTGCCAGCACCCTATATGATACGCAGTATTTT.

This clonotype was counted at least ten times. The V gene is TRBV5-1, the J gene TRBJ2-1; D is possibly TRBD2 (5 bases). CDR1 and CDR2 from the germline V gene are SGHRS and YFSETQ. The CDR3 spans 15 residues. V was clipped by 7 bases and J by 0 bases, with 14 bases between them. The CDR3 sequence is CASCASPSSYNEQFF. For the CDR3, the DNA is TGCGCCAGCTGTGCTAGCCCCAGCTCCTACAATGAGCAGTTCTTC.

This clonotype was seen a handful of times. V usage is TRBV6-2 or TRBV6-3 and J usage is TRBJ2-2; D might be TRBD1 (5 bases). V shed 0 bases and J shed 6 bases, with 8 bases lying between them. Germline assignment: CDR1 MNHEY and CDR2 SVGEGT. The length of the CDR3 is 14 residues. The CDR3 sequence is CASSYSKGSGELFF. CDR3 nucleotides: TGTGCCAGCAGTTACTCGAAGGGGTCCGGGGAGCTGTTTTTT.

This clonotype was counted a few times. DNA of the CDR3: TGTGCCAACGAAGGGGGGGGGGCCCGAACCGGGGAGCTGTTTTTT. Its translation: CANEGGGARTGELFF. V gene TRBV11-2 combines with J gene TRBJ2-2; a possible D gene is TRBD2 (7 bases). The V gene's germline CDR1 is SGHAT and CDR2 FQNNGV. Trimming pared 10 bases from V and 5 bases from J, leaving 20 bases between. The CDR3 extends over 15 amino acids.

This clonotype was observed many times. V usage is TRBV19 and J usage is TRBJ2-5; unclear D gene. Trimming stripped 3 bases from V and 3 bases from J, with 5 bases between. The CDR3 sequence is 12 residues long. CDR1 LNHDA and CDR2 SQIVND come from the germline V gene (reference sequence). The CDR3 is CASSIWKETQYF. The CDR3 DNA reads TGTGCCAGTAGTATTTGGAAAGAGACCCAGTACTTC.

This clonotype was counted between two and nine times. The V gene is TRBV5-1, the J gene TRBJ2-1; D unresolved. The CDR3 length is 14 residues. Germline-derived CDR1 and CDR2 are SGHRS and YFSETQ. Trimming cost V 2 bases and J 9 bases, with 15 bases left between them. This chain's CDR3 is CASSLGVSRSEQFF. DNA of the CDR3: TGCGCCAGCAGCTTAGGAGTGTCGCGCAGTGAGCAGTTCTTC. Based on the CDR3 plus reference TRBV5-1 and TRBJ2-1, the full variable domain is KAGVTQTPRYLIKTRGQQVTLSCSPISGHRSVSWYQQTPGQGLQFLFEYFSETQRNKGNFPGRFSGRQFSNSRSEMNVSTLELGDSALYLCASSLGVSRSEQFFGPGTRLTVL.

This chain joins TRBV6-1 and TRBJ1-5; the D is unclear. The V end was cut by 2 bases, the J end by 6 bases, with 2 bases between. The CDR3 consists of 11 residues. The germline CDR1 and CDR2 sequences are MNHNS and SASEGT. The CDR3 loop is CASSEFQPQHF. The CDR3 coding sequence is TGTGCCAGCAGTGAATTTCAGCCCCAGCATTTT.

This clonotype was counted between two and nine times. This chain joins TRBV29-1 and TRBJ2-3; unclear D gene. The V and J ends lost 5 bases and 3 bases respectively, with 6 bases between them. The CDR3 loop spans 11 amino acids. Germline CDR1 and CDR2: SQVTM and ANQGSEA. The CDR3 here is CSVHRTDTQYF. Here the CDR3 DNA reads TGCAGCGTTCACAGAACAGATACGCAGTATTTT.

This rearrangement joins TRBV27 to TRBJ1-1; weak D call: TRBD1 (5 bases). Trimming removed 7 bases at V and 3 bases at J, with 15 bases between. Germline V gene sequence: CDR1 MNHEY, CDR2 SMNVEV (reference sequence). CDR3 size: 14 residues. The DNA of the CDR3 is TGTGCCAGCATATTCCAGGGCAGTGACACTGAAGCTTTCTTT. Amino acids: CASIFQGSDTEAFF.

This chain connects TRBV20-1 to TRBJ2-4, with TRBD1 matching over 7 bases. CDR3 length: 18 residues. Unmatched junction bases numbered 11, after V lost 0 bases and J lost 0 bases. The V gene's germline CDR1 is DFQATT and CDR2 SNEGSKA (reference sequence). The CDR3 region has the DNA TGCAGTGCTAGAGATCAGGGGGTTTTTGCTCTAGCCAAAAACATTCAGTACTTC. Translated, it gives CSARDQGVFALAKNIQYF.

This clonotype was detected only a few times. This rearrangement joins TRBV24-1 to TRBJ2-3, with D unresolved. Trimming took off 4 bases at V and 5 bases at J, with 15 bases between the two ends. The CDR3 totals 15 residues. Looked up from germline, CDR1 is KGHDR and CDR2 is SFDVKD. The CDR3 coding sequence is TGTGCCACCAGTGACCCCAGGAATACGGGAGATACGCAGTATTTT. Translating it yields CATSDPRNTGDTQYF.

This clonotype has only a few counts. The chain is built from TRBV6-5 and TRBJ1-2; no reliable D call. The germline CDR1 and CDR2 sequences are MNHEY and SVGAGI. The germline V and J ends were trimmed by 4 bases and 4 bases, with 10 bases remaining between them. CDR3 length: 13 residues. The CDR3 here is CASSSTDSYGYTF. In nucleotides, the CDR3 is TGTGCCAGCAGTTCCACGGACTCCTATGGCTACACCTTC.

In its sample, this clonotype was seen a few times. V is TRBV5-4 and J is TRBJ2-3, with 9 bases matching TRBD1. Germline V gives CDR1 SGHNT, CDR2 YYREEE (reference sequence). CDR3 length: 15 residues. Trimming at V came to 4 bases and at J to 2 bases, leaving 5 bases not matched to a gene. The CDR3 nucleotides read TGTGCCAGCAGCCCATACAGGGGGCCCACAGATACGCAGTATTTT. It is translated as CASSPYRGPTDTQYF. The entire variable domain, with the rest obtained from reference TRBV5-4 and TRBJ2-3, is as follows: ETGVTQSPTHLIKTRGQQVTLRCSSQSGHNTVSWYQQALGQGPQFIFQYYREEENGRGNFPPRFSGLQFPNYSSELNVNALELDDSALYLCASSPYRGPTDTQYFGPGTRLTVL.

There are a few counts of this clonotype. The chain carries TRBV5-5 and TRBJ1-2; perhaps TRBD1 as D (5 bases). The CDR3 is 15 residues long. Germline assignment: CDR1 SGHKS and CDR2 YYEKEE (reference sequence). With 1 base removed from V and 6 bases from J, the gap between germline ends came to 16 bases. The DNA of the CDR3 is TGTGCCAGCAGCTTGAATGCATTTGGGGGGGATGGCTACACCTTC. Translated: CASSLNAFGGDGYTF.

This clonotype was seen a few times. This chain connects TRBV18 to TRBJ2-3; D may match TRBD1 or TRBD2 (5 bases each). In germline, CDR1 is KGHSH, CDR2 LQKENI. V shed 4 bases and J shed 3 bases, with 11 bases lying between them. The CDR3 has 14 residues. The CDR3 is CASSRLGETDTQYF. CDR3 sequence (DNA): TGTGCCAGCTCACGCCTGGGGGAAACAGATACGCAGTATTTT. Filled out from reference TRBV18 and TRBJ2-3, the complete variable domain reads NAGVMQNPRHLVRRRGQEARLRCSPMKGHSHVYWYRQLPEEGLKFMVYLQKENIIDESGMPKERFSAEFPKEGPSILRIQQVVRGDSAAYFCASSRLGETDTQYFGPGTRLTVL.

Ten or more counts support this clonotype. The chain is built from TRBV7-2 and TRBJ1-2; possibly TRBD1 for D (6 bases). CDR1 is SGHTA and CDR2 is FQGNSA in the germline V gene. This CDR3 has 17 amino acids. V was pared by 5 bases and J by 2 bases, with 21 bases between. In DNA form, the CDR3 reads TGTGCCAGCAGCCCCGGGGTGGTGGGGACACTCAACTATGGCTACACCTTC. Residues: CASSPGVVGTLNYGYTF.

This clonotype appeared a few times. The V gene is TRBV20-1, the J gene TRBJ2-5; D not resolved. This CDR3 contains 11 residues. Germline V gives CDR1 DFQATT, CDR2 SNEGSKA (reference sequence). CDR3 protein: CTAQAWETQYF. The CDR3 coding sequence is TGCACGGCTCAGGCTTGGGAGACCCAGTACTTC.

The rearrangement joins TRBV4-3 to TRBJ2-1; D perhaps matches TRBD2 (6 bases). CDR3 length equals 17 residues. The V gene lost 3 bases and the J gene lost 0 bases, with 15 bases spanning the gap. The germline CDR1 and CDR2 sequences are LGHNA and YSLEER. The CDR3 DNA follows: TGCGCCAGCAGCCACCGCACGGGACTCAGCTCCTACAATGAGCAGTTCTTC. It translates to CASSHRTGLSSYNEQFF.

The chain carries TRBV5-1 and TRBJ2-5, with D possibly being TRBD1 (6 bases). V was trimmed by 4 bases and J by 4 bases, leaving 14 bases between them. The germline gives CDR1 SGHRS, CDR2 YFSETQ. The CDR3 extends over 14 amino acids. The CDR3 loop reads CASSLQGQGETQYF. CDR3 sequence (DNA): TGCGCCAGCAGCCTACAGGGTCAGGGAGAGACCCAGTACTTC.

The CDR3 here is CASSQYGGGCGETQYF. DNA for the CDR3: TGCGCCAGCAGTCAATACGGCGGGGGTTGTGGTGAGACCCAGTACTTC. The V gene is TRBV23-1, the J gene TRBJ2-5; TRBD2 matches at 7 bases. TRBV23-1 is identified as an open reading frame with a role that is uncertain. The CDR3 has 16 amino acids. V dropped 1 base and J dropped 5; count of bases not matched to a gene: 10.

The genes are TRBV4-2 and TRBJ1-5; the match to TRBD1 covers 9 bases. Germline CDR1 is LGHNA and CDR2 is YNFKEQ. The CDR3 extends over 15 amino acids. Trimming cost V 4 bases and J 7 bases; bases outside gene matches: 8. Here the CDR3 DNA reads TGTGCCAGCAGCCCGACTACAGGGGGCTACCAGCCCCAGCATTTT. Protein product: CASSPTTGGYQPQHF.

This clonotype has ten or more counts. The V and J genes are TRBV12-3 or TRBV12-4 and TRBJ2-3, with D perhaps TRBD2 (5 bases). The CDR3 runs 11 residues. Trimming cost V 4 bases and J 6 bases, with 5 bases left between them. This CDR3 is CASSSGDTQYF. DNA of the CDR3: TGTGCCAGCAGTTCGGGGGATACGCAGTATTTT.

A few counts support this clonotype. This chain joins TRBV7-2 and TRBJ2-5; 15 bases agree with TRBD2. CDR1 and CDR2 from the germline V gene are SGHTA and FQGNSA. This CDR3 has 17 residues. Trimming took 5 bases from V and 4 from J; bases not matched to a gene: 8. The CDR3 nucleotides are TGTGCCAGCAGCCCTGGACTAGCGGGGGGGTTTTTAGAGACCCAGTACTTC. Amino acids: CASSPGLAGGFLETQYF.

This clonotype was counted between two and nine times. The chain carries TRBV20-1 and TRBJ2-1; D ambiguous. Germline assignment: CDR1 DFQATT and CDR2 SNEGSKA (reference sequence). The CDR3 contains 15 residues. The V and J ends lost 3 bases and 1 base respectively, with 13 bases between them. The CDR3 DNA follows: TGCAGTGCTAGCCGGGCAGCCATATCCTACAATGAGCAGTTCTTC. Residues: CSASRAAISYNEQFF.

The V and J genes are TRBV12-3 or TRBV12-4 and TRBJ2-1, with D possibly matching TRBD2 (5 bases). V lost 3 bases to trimming and J lost 14 bases, with 11 bases between them. The CDR3 totals 11 residues. CDR3 coding DNA: TGTGCCAGCAGTTTGGGAGCGGTCGAGTTCTTC. Residues: CASSLGAVEFF.

This clonotype has a count of ten or more. This chain joins TRBV4-3 and TRBJ2-3, with D possibly matching TRBD2 (5 bases). Trimming removed 0 bases at V and 0 bases at J, with 10 bases between. Germline V lookup: CDR1 LGHNA, CDR2 YSLEER. The CDR3 is made up of 16 amino acids. The CDR3 protein is CASSQEDGGSTDTQYF. In DNA, the CDR3 is TGCGCCAGCAGCCAAGAAGATGGAGGTAGCACAGATACGCAGTATTTT.

There are a few counts of this clonotype. The chain uses TRBV7-2 and TRBJ2-7; 7 nucleotides align to TRBD1. Looked up from germline, CDR1 is SGHTA and CDR2 is FQGNSA. The CDR3 sequence is 14 residues long. The junction had 11 bases not matched to a gene; V was cut back by 5 bases and J by 7 bases. CDR3 sequence (DNA): TGTGCCAGCAGCGGCCTCGGACAGGCGAGGGAGCAGTACTTC. This codes for CASSGLGQAREQYF.

This clonotype was seen a handful of times. The V call is TRBV7-2, the J call TRBJ2-3, with D unresolved. Germline loops: CDR1 SGHTA, CDR2 FQGNSA. The CDR3 is 14 residues long. Trimming removed 5 bases from V and 0 bases from J, with 9 bases in between. CDR3 sequence: CASSPQPSTDTQYF. CDR3 in DNA: TGTGCCAGCAGCCCCCAGCCGAGCACAGATACGCAGTATTTT.

The V gene is TRBV12-3 or TRBV12-4, the J gene TRBJ1-4, with a tentative D call TRBD1 (5 bases). The length of the CDR3 is 15 residues. Trimming left V 5 bases short and J 0 bases short, with 10 bases between. DNA of the CDR3: TGTGCCAGCAGTCCGGGGGGAGCAACTAATGAAAAACTGTTTTTT. Translated: CASSPGGATNEKLFF.

The chain combines TRBV7-6 with TRBJ2-1; 8 bases line up with TRBD1. The germline CDR1 and CDR2 sequences are SGHVS and FNYEAQ. CDR3 length: 17 amino acids. V lost 5 bases, J lost 0 bases, and 9 bases stayed unmatched. The CDR3 loop reads CASSVWTGTRSYNEQFF. The CDR3 nucleotides read TGTGCCAGCAGCGTCTGGACAGGGACTCGCTCCTACAATGAGCAGTTCTTC.